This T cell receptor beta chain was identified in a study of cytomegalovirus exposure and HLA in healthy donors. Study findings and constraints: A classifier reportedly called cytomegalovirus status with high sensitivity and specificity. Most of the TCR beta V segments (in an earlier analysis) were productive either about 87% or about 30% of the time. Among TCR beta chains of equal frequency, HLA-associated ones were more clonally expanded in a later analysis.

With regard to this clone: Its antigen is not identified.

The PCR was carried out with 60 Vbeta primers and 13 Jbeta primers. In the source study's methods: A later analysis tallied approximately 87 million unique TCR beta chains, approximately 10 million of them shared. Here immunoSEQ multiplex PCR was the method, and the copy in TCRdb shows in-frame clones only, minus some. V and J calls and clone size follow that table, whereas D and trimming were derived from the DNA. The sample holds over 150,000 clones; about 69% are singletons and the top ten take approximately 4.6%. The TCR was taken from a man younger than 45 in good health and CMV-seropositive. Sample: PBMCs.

The CDR3: CASSPATGVGYTF. CDR3 DNA sequence: TGTGCCAGCAGCCCCGCGACAGGGGTTGGCTACACCTTC. The gene calls are TRBV4-2 and TRBJ1-2; 8 nucleotides agree with TRBD1. This CDR3 has 13 amino acids. Per germline, CDR1 LGHNA and CDR2 YNFKEQ. The junction had 5 bases not matched to a gene; V was cut back by 4 bases and J by 7 bases.